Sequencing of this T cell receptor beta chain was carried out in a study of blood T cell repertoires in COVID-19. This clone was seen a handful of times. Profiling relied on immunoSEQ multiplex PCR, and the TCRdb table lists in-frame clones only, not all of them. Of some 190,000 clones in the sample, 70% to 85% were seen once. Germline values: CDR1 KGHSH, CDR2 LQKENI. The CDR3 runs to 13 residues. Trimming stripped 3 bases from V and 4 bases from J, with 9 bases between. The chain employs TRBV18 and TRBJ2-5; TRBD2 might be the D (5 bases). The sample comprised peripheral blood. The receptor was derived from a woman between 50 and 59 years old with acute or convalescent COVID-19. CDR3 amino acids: CASSPPAGETQYF. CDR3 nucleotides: TGTGCCAGCTCACCCCCCGCGGGAGAGACCCAGTACTTC.